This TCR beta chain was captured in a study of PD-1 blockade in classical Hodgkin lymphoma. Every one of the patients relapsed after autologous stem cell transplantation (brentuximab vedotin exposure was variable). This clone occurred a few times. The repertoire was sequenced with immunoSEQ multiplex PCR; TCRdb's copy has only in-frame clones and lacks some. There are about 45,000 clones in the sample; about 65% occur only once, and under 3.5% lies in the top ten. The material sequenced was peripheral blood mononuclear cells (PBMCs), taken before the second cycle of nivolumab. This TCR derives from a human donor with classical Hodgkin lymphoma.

DNA of the CDR3: TGTGCCAGCAGCGGCAGACTAGCGGGGGGTGCTGAGACCCAGTACTTC. It codes for CASSGRLAGGAETQYF. The chain has TRBV7-9 and TRBJ2-5; 13 bases agree with TRBD2. The V segment lost 5 bases and the J segment 5 bases; nucleotides outside the gene matches: 8. The CDR3 spans 16 residues. Germline V gene lookup returns CDR1 SEHNR and CDR2 FQNEAQ (reference sequence). Full variable domain (missing parts from reference TRBV7-9 and TRBJ2-5): DTGVSQNPRHKITKRGQNVTFRCDPISEHNRLYWYRQTLGQGPEFLTYFQNEAQLEKSRLLSDRFSAERPKGSFSTLEIQRTEQGDSAMYLCASSGRLAGGAETQYFGPGTRLLVL.